Sequencing of this T cell receptor beta chain was carried out in a study of PD-L1 blockade in urothelial cancer (dated by TCRdb to about 2017). Context from the whole study: All patients started therapy in about 2014 and received atezolizumab 1,200 mg intravenously every 3 weeks. About nine tenths of the roughly 29 patients were males with bladder-origin urothelial cancer, and 18 of 29 reported a prior smoking history. TCR sequencing covered pretreatment tumor samples and matched, serially collected peripheral blood taken before and after atezolizumab treatment. An ECOG performance status of 0 or 1 was recorded for the patients, and 0 to 3 prior chemotherapy regimens had been received by the patients. Pretreatment blood TCR-seq was available for twenty-nine patients, at least one posttreatment blood collection was obtained for 24 patients, and tumor TCR-seq was available for 24 patients. Blood samples were analyzed at 3 weeks after treatment start (second dose) and at 6 weeks after treatment start. Somatic, immune and clinical correlates of response to PD-L1 blockade with atezolizumab in urothelial cancer were the focus of an exploratory multi-omic analysis. Durable clinical benefit was defined as a progression-free survival longer than 6 months, and TCR features were additionally tested against progression-free survival and overall survival. Under 10 patients achieved durable clinical benefit and roughly 20 did not. Whole exome sequencing and RNA sequencing of pretreatment tumors were performed alongside TCR sequencing in the same patients. A median of around 150,000 T cells and roughly 80,000 unique TCRs was obtained from blood samples, and a median clonality of around 0.08 was observed.

This clone came up once. This receptor's antigen is unknown. No much larger clone exists at a distance of one base, and base qualities are not known. To estimate absolute template abundance from read counts, synthetic TCR analog templates were spiked into each PCR. The immunoSEQ assay used bias-controlled V and J gene primers to amplify TCRbeta CDR3 regions from genomic DNA. Sequencing of rearranged TCRbeta segments was done at approximately 20X coverage. The study's processing was this. Sequencing errors were corrected by clustering and CDR3s were annotated against IMGT to assign V, D and J genes. Downstream analyses used only productive TCRbeta rearrangements, leaving out any out-of-frame or stop-codon sequences. To compute clonality, Shannon entropy was normalized by the log of the number of unique productive sequences and then subtracted from one. Clones differing between time points or between blood and tumor were identified using Fisher's exact test with Benjamini-Hochberg correction, with an adjusted p below 0.01 applied as the threshold. TCRdb stores this immuneACCESS table with in-frame sequences only. Part of the clones is absent; in the studies checked, under half of the shortfall reflects unresolved V genes, and no reason is known for the rest. Clone size and the V and J calls come from that table; the DNA yielded D and trimming. The sample includes tens of thousands of clones, with roughly four fifths observed a single time. Around 5.7% of the sample is held by the ten biggest clonotypes.

The label giving this sample's time point can be read as: pretreatment peripheral blood. The cohort comprised 30 or so patients with locally advanced or metastatic urothelial carcinoma treated at Memorial Sloan Kettering on a trial protocol. Peripheral blood mononuclear cells were collected pretreatment and during treatment, with between 1 and 8 total time points per patient. The Qiagen DNeasy Blood extraction kit was used to purify genomic DNA from total PBMCs and tumor samples. Collected pretreatment and during treatment, PBMCs were isolated and stored as previously described. Overall results and qualifications from the work: Among patients with durable benefit, tumor-associated TCR clones showed greater expansion in peripheral blood 3 weeks after treatment started (n of about 21, p = 0.022). Because the sample size was small (n of about 29) and many exploratory analyses were performed, the results are intended to be hypothesis-generating. A pretreatment peripheral blood TCR clonality below the median was linked to improved progression-free and overall survival.

CDR1 and CDR2 are drawn from the germline V gene: SGDLS, YYNGEE. The CDR3 numbers 14 residues from cysteine through phenylalanine. Of the read, only the CDR3 DNA is kept; its 42 bases are in frame from base 1. V is trimmed back by 4 bases and J by 1 base, and the junction contains 3 bases that no gene match accounts for. This chain is built from TRBV9 and TRBJ1-1, and TRBD1 aligns with 8 junction nucleotides. The starting material was PBMCs, obtained around atezolizumab (anti-PD-L1) treatment. The sequence derives from a man between 65 and 85 years old with urothelial cancer. The CDR3 region: CASSLTGGNTEAFF. The DNA sequence reads TGTGCCAGCAGCCTCACAGGGGGGAACACTGAAGCTTTCTTT.